A selection of T cell receptor beta chains follows, all from one sample in a study of PD-1 blockade in classical Hodgkin lymphoma. Sequencing was performed with immunoSEQ multiplex PCR; in TCRdb, only in-frame clones are kept and a portion is missing. The sample includes approximately 22,000 clones, approximately 80% seen only once; the top ten take around 7.2%. The source was peripheral blood mononuclear cells (PBMCs), collected before the fourth cycle of nivolumab. The receptors shown here come from a human donor with classical Hodgkin lymphoma. CDR3s include the opening cysteine and the closing phenylalanine or tryptophan.

v_gene | CDR3aa
TRBV11-2 | CASSLGGKYEQYF
TRBV9 | CASNRRGTSGGWDTQYF
TRBV5-6 | CASRHQGRGEAFF
TRBV5-1 | CASSWGPELATNEKLFF
TRBV18 | CASSPLAVGQFF
TRBV6-6 | CASSPSGGQETQYF
TRBV7-8 | CASSSEPSGSSNTQYF
TRBV28 | CASSLLGGNTEAFF
TRBV27 | CASSPKTGATNEKLFF
TRBV4-3 | CASSQLPTGASEQYF
TRBV28 | CASPLPAVYSPVVKETQYF
TRBV7-7 | CASSLGGIGEQYF
TRBV5-6 | CASSLALGQAVNTQYF
TRBV4-3 | CASSQTKGSQSRANVLTF
TRBV5-1 | CASSLDRGPPLPLHF
TRBV27 | CASSFWPLHPWTQYF
TRBV5-1 | CASSRVGREYEQYF
TRBV5-3 | CARSFRRGGIWKETQYF
TRBV6-4 | CASSDLHFDSANTGELFF
TRBV27 | CASSLLLPTGSSGNTIYF
TRBV5-1 | CASSVGGAGTDTQYF
TRBV5-1 | CASSLAFIGTGRETQYF
TRBV19 | CASTLGGTEAFF
TRBV28 | CASSSAGFEETQYF
TRBV16 | CASSQGQGQPQHF
TRBV28 | CASSLWGQPQHF
TRBV27 | CASSSLGEGKETQYF
TRBV5-6 | CASSGGPQLNTEAFF
TRBV25-1 | CASSYASGNTIYF
TRBV29-1 | CSGGGTDYGYTF
TRBV30 | CAWTKGLAGEGQFF
TRBV14 | CASSQGDRGRTGELFF
TRBV5-6 | CASSSPGTGYNEQFF
TRBV27 | CASSFDRSPTEAFF
TRBV27 | CASSRIDSDSGANVLTF
TRBV5-4 | CASSRPDGGAQYF
TRBV2 | CASGPGLRNTEAFF
TRBV7-3 | CASSLGGPGTNYGYTF
TRBV7-2 | CASSFLMVVRDEQFF
TRBV6-5 | CASSSQTGSYEQYF
TRBV5-3 | CARSLTLDRGSPQLRISLLHF
TRBV4-1 | CASSQDGTQRETQYF
TRBV19 | CARVIGGGEKLFF
TRBV18 | CASSPPTSGNEQFF
TRBV5-1 | CASSLSTKLGNEQFF